These T cell receptor beta chains were read from a single sample in a study of T cells in localized non-small cell lung cancer. Here immunoSEQ multiplex PCR was the method, and the copy in TCRdb shows in-frame clones only, minus some. The data hold about 79,000 clones, with more than 75% observed a single time. The sample here was peripheral blood, taken before any cancer treatment. The receptor source for this set is a woman between 40 and 69 years old with stage I squamous cell lung carcinoma. Each CDR3 is given with its conserved first and last residue. D genes are given only for firm matches. Expanded clones get a size class; other rows say once, few or many, or leave the size out.

v_gene	j_gene	d_gene	abundance	CDR3aa	CDR3nt
TRBV5-6	TRBJ1-4	.	.	CASSLSAYSDYNEKLFF	TGTGCCAGCAGCTTGTCGGCGTATTCGGACTATAATGAAAAACTGTTTTTT
TRBV5-6	TRBJ2-7	TRBD2	.	CASSPGLALEQYF	TGTGCCAGCAGCCCGGGACTAGCGCTCGAGCAGTACTTC
TRBV6-6	TRBJ2-2	.	.	CASSYGGGNTGELFF	TGTGCCAGCAGTTACGGTGGAGGGAACACCGGGGAGCTGTTTTTT
TRBV5-6	TRBJ1-1	.	.	CASSWETVRNTEAFF	TGTGCCAGCAGCTGGGAGACAGTGAGGAACACTGAAGCTTTCTTT
TRBV5-4	TRBJ1-3	.	.	CASSLGQDRGFSGNTIYF	TGTGCCAGCAGCTTGGGACAGGACCGGGGTTTCTCTGGAAACACCATATATTTT
TRBV5-5	TRBJ1-4	.	.	CASSGGHSTNEKLFF	TGTGCCAGCAGCGGGGGACACTCAACTAATGAAAAACTGTTTTTT
TRBV19	TRBJ1-5	.	.	CASSLQNQPQHF	TGTGCCAGTAGCCTACAGAATCAGCCCCAGCATTTT
TRBV9	TRBJ2-3	TRBD2	.	CASSVAGTSGAVDTQYF	TGTGCCAGCAGCGTAGCTGGCACTAGCGGGGCGGTTGATACGCAGTATTTT
TRBV7-9	TRBJ2-1	TRBD1	.	CASSSTGTASYNEQFF	TGTGCCAGCAGCTCGACCGGGACAGCCTCCTACAATGAGCAGTTCTTC
TRBV2	TRBJ2-7	TRBD1	few	CASRRTGSSYEQYF	TGTGCCAGCAGGAGGACAGGGAGCTCCTACGAGCAGTACTTC
TRBV6-1	TRBJ2-5	.	.	CASSEVRGQRETQYF	TGTGCCAGCAGTGAAGTACGGGGGCAGCGGGAGACCCAGTACTTC
TRBV2	TRBJ1-1	.	once	CATIGRKMNTEAFF	TGTGCCACCATAGGACGGAAAATGAACACTGAAGCTTTCTTT
TRBV20-1	TRBJ2-1	.	.	CSASLGQGQFF	TGCAGTGCTAGCCTGGGTCAGGGGCAGTTCTTC
TRBV19	TRBJ1-5	.	.	CASSIPVQFDQPQHF	TGTGCCAGTAGTATACCTGTGCAGTTCGATCAGCCCCAGCATTTT
TRBV30	TRBJ1-6	.	.	CAWSPGGRGSPLHF	TGTGCCTGGAGTCCCGGAGGTCGGGGTTCACCCCTCCACTTT
TRBV5-4	TRBJ2-3	TRBD1	.	CASSLGGQVTDTQYF	TGTGCCAGCAGCTTGGGGGGACAGGTTACAGATACGCAGTATTTT
TRBV23-1	TRBJ1-4	TRBD1	.	CARGQVREKLFF	TGCGCCAGAGGACAGGTGAGAGAAAAACTGTTTTTT
TRBV5-1	TRBJ2-6	.	once	CASSLGGVSSGANVLTF	TGCGCCAGCAGCTTGGGGGGCGTCAGCTCTGGGGCCAACGTCCTGACTTTC
TRBV5-4	TRBJ2-3	.	.	CASSLAAVTDTQYF	TGTGCCAGCAGCTTGGCGGCCGTCACAGATACGCAGTATTTT
TRBV4-1	TRBJ1-6	.	.	CASSQLQGDYNSPLHF	TGCGCCAGCAGCCAATTACAAGGGGACTATAATTCACCCCTCCACTTT
TRBV7-9	TRBJ1-2	.	few	CASSTLRDTNNYGYTF	TGTGCCAGCAGCACCCTCCGGGACACAAATAACTATGGCTACACCTTC
TRBV19	TRBJ2-1	TRBD1	.	CASSMGTGSSYNEQFF	TGTGCCAGTAGTATGGGGACAGGGAGCTCCTACAATGAGCAGTTCTTC
TRBV19	TRBJ1-1	TRBD1	.	CASSSPRGRDTEAFF	TGTGCCAGTAGTTCCCCGAGGGGGCGCGACACTGAAGCTTTCTTT
TRBV7-8	TRBJ1-5	.	.	CASSLERQFGNQPQHF	TGTGCCAGCAGCTTAGAGCGGCAGTTTGGCAATCAGCCCCAGCATTTT
TRBV2	TRBJ1-2	.	.	CASSEVRSAYGYTF	TGTGCCAGCAGTGAAGTACGGTCCGCCTATGGCTACACCTTC
TRBV18	TRBJ1-5	TRBD1	.	CASSPGTGGNQPQHF	TGTGCCAGCTCACCTGGGACAGGGGGCAACCAGCCCCAGCATTTT
TRBV7-3	TRBJ2-3	.	.	CASSLGAGAVTDTQYF	TGTGCCAGCAGCTTAGGGGCGGGGGCAGTAACAGATACGCAGTATTTT
TRBV30	TRBJ2-5	.	.	CAWSVLQETQYF	TGTGCCTGGAGTGTACTCCAAGAGACCCAGTACTTC
TRBV5-4	TRBJ2-5	TRBD2	.	CASSPRLAGGFYQETQYF	TGTGCCAGCAGCCCGAGACTAGCGGGGGGGTTCTACCAAGAGACCCAGTACTTC
TRBV2	TRBJ2-5	TRBD2	.	CASSPGGTSGGAWETQYF	TGTGCCAGCAGTCCCGGCGGGACTAGCGGGGGGGCCTGGGAGACCCAGTACTTC
TRBV6-5	TRBJ1-2	TRBD1	.	CASSYSGRGYGYTF	TGTGCCAGCAGTTACTCGGGCAGGGGGTATGGCTACACCTTC
TRBV16	TRBJ1-5	.	.	CASSPVNQPQHF	TGTGCCAGCAGCCCCGTCAATCAGCCCCAGCATTTT
TRBV27	TRBJ1-5	.	.	CASSLWGVGNQPQHF	TGTGCCAGCAGTTTATGGGGGGTTGGCAATCAGCCCCAGCATTTT
TRBV4-2	TRBJ1-2	.	.	CASSVDRTNYGYTF	TGTGCCAGCAGCGTAGACAGGACTAACTATGGCTACACCTTC
TRBV4-2	TRBJ2-1	TRBD2	.	CASSQEPSGAYNEQFF	TGTGCCAGCAGCCAAGAACCTAGCGGGGCCTACAATGAGCAGTTCTTC
TRBV7-2	TRBJ1-2	.	.	CASSLGGNRYGYTF	TGTGCCAGCAGCTTGGGGGGGAACCGCTATGGCTACACCTTC
TRBV2	TRBJ2-1	.	.	CASGRDSSYNEQFF	TGTGCCAGCGGTCGGGATAGCTCCTACAATGAGCAGTTCTTC
TRBV18	TRBJ2-2	.	.	CASSPRKVPGELFF	TGTGCCAGCTCACCACGGAAGGTCCCCGGGGAGCTGTTTTTT
TRBV19	TRBJ2-7	TRBD1	.	CASSRDRYEQYF	TGTGCCAGTAGTAGGGACAGGTACGAGCAGTACTTC
TRBV10-3	TRBJ2-7	.	.	CAISSLASSYEQYF	TGTGCCATCAGCTCACTTGCCTCCTCCTACGAGCAGTACTTC
TRBV7-4	TRBJ2-4	.	once	CASSLDGRDLAKNIQYF	TGTGCCAGCAGCTTAGATGGCCGAGATCTAGCCAAAAACATTCAGTACTTC
TRBV6-5	TRBJ1-1	.	.	CASNPGQTLNTEAFF	TGTGCCAGCAATCCGGGGCAGACTTTGAACACTGAAGCTTTCTTT
TRBV5-6	TRBJ2-5	TRBD2	.	CASRFGTSMRETQYF	TGTGCCAGCAGATTCGGGACTAGCATGCGGGAGACCCAGTACTTC
TRBV4-2	TRBJ1-2	TRBD1	.	CASSQDVRGARGYTF	TGTGCCAGCAGCCAAGATGTCAGGGGGGCGCGGGGCTACACCTTC
TRBV30	TRBJ1-1	.	.	CAWSVTTEAFF	TGTGCCTGGAGTGTGACCACTGAAGCTTTCTTT
TRBV5-1	TRBJ2-3	TRBD2	.	CASSLGSGGADTQYF	TGCGCCAGCAGCTTGGGTAGCGGGGGGGCGGATACGCAGTATTTT
TRBV29-1	TRBJ1-3	.	.	CSVLLTGNTIYF	TGCAGCGTTCTTTTAACTGGAAACACCATATATTTT
TRBV6-5	TRBJ1-6	.	.	CASSYTQTRRGPLHF	TGTGCCAGCAGTTACACACAGACAAGACGGGGACCCCTCCACTTT
TRBV5-4	TRBJ2-3	TRBD2	.	CASRSGGGGADTQYF	TGTGCCAGCAGAAGCGGGGGGGGTGGTGCAGATACGCAGTATTTT
TRBV30	TRBJ2-5	.	.	CACTEGHGETQYF	TGTGCCTGCACGGAGGGGCATGGAGAGACCCAGTACTTC
TRBV27	TRBJ2-7	TRBD1	.	CASSLLGQEYEQYF	TGTGCCAGCAGTTTATTGGGACAGGAATACGAGCAGTACTTC